This TCR beta chain was observed in a study of Ad26.COV2.S vaccination and SARS-CoV-2 variants. Whole-study context: Donor was one of the participants in the Ad26.COV2.S arm of the COV1001 trial. Study-level findings and limits: Spike-specific TCR breadth ran higher among vaccine recipients than placebo recipients. Total responses of T cells may have been underestimated by the analyses of TCR breadth and depth.

Germline V gene sequence: CDR1 LGHDT, CDR2 YNNKEL (reference sequence). The length of the CDR3 is 14 residues. The trim removed 2 bases at V and 7 bases at J, leaving 7 bases unmatched. Regarding treatment: some 20 received Ad26.COV2.S at low or high dose, single or two shots; several received placebo; per-sample allocation not given. Specimen acquisition occurred on day 63 following the initial vaccine or placebo injection. Adults aged 18-55 years in Boston included the donor. About this clone itself: Its antigen is not known.

TCRdb's copy holds only in-frame clones and misses some; the assay was immunoSEQ multiplex PCR. There are about 680,000 clones in the sample; more than 80% occur only once, and about 1.5% lies in the top ten. This chain uses TRBV3-1 (or the pseudogene TRBV3-2) with TRBJ2-5; 7 bases align to TRBD1. The TCR sequence derives from a person between 18 and 65 years old who received the Ad26.COV2.S COVID-19 vaccine or a placebo. The material was peripheral blood, obtained in a trial of Ad26.COV2.S vaccine versus placebo. The CDR3: CASSQTGQDGTQYF. CDR3 DNA sequence: TGTGCCAGCAGCCAAACCGGACAGGACGGGACCCAGTACTTC.